This is a list of T cell receptor beta chains from one sample in a study of T cell responses to AZD1222 COVID-19 vaccine. Sequencing used immunoSEQ multiplex PCR; TCRdb keeps in-frame clones, though not all of them. Of 130,000 to 150,000 clones detected, roughly 90% appear once; the ten largest clones hold 1.5% to 2.5%. The material sequenced was peripheral blood, taken 28 days after the second AZD1222 dose. The receptors originated from an adult who received the AZD1222 COVID-19 vaccine. CDR3s include the opening cysteine and the closing phenylalanine or tryptophan. D genes are given only for firm matches. The size entry is marked missing in some rows and otherwise reads once, few, many or a size class.

CDR3 | J | D | V | size
CASSQDRGPLGNTEAFF | TRBJ1-1 | . | TRBV3-1/TRBV3-2 | .
CASSQPSGHQDPYEQYF | TRBJ2-7 | . | TRBV3-1/TRBV3-2 | .
CASSLRGLGPNTEAFF | TRBJ1-1 | . | TRBV7-3 | .
CASSPGQLRVREQYF | TRBJ2-7 | TRBD1 | TRBV3-1/TRBV3-2 | few
CASSLAQGANGYTF | TRBJ1-2 | TRBD1 | TRBV5-1 | .
CASSLSADTQYF | TRBJ2-3 | . | TRBV7-8 | .
CASSLSPGITEAFF | TRBJ1-1 | . | TRBV5-1 | .
CASSPGGARAKNIQYF | TRBJ2-4 | TRBD2 | TRBV5-4 | .
CASSQGARTGELFF | TRBJ2-2 | TRBD1 | TRBV7-6 | once
CASRRQGYEQYF | TRBJ2-7 | TRBD1 | TRBV12-3/TRBV12-4 | few
CASSLAMRLEQFF | TRBJ2-1 | . | TRBV7-8 | .
CASSLAPRGNTEAFF | TRBJ1-1 | . | TRBV7-9 | .
CASSMGGAYNEQFF | TRBJ2-1 | . | TRBV19 | .
CASSRGLGGPGWLGDEQFF | TRBJ2-1 | . | TRBV4-1 | .
CASSEQGAGEQYF | TRBJ2-7 | TRBD1 | TRBV2 | .
CASSIGRLAGVVDTQYF | TRBJ2-3 | TRBD2 | TRBV19 | .
CASSMEGPYNEQFF | TRBJ2-1 | . | TRBV19 | .
CASSLAEGFTSYEQYF | TRBJ2-7 | . | TRBV5-6 | .
CASSQSGTAYNEQFF | TRBJ2-1 | TRBD1 | TRBV9 | .
CASSPYSGTGIYEQYF | TRBJ2-7 | TRBD1 | TRBV18 | .
CASSLSLTYEQYF | TRBJ2-7 | . | TRBV12-3/TRBV12-4 | .
CASSLLPGTPSYEQYF | TRBJ2-7 | . | TRBV11-1 | .
CASSLGGSGNTIYF | TRBJ1-3 | . | TRBV5-1 | .
CASSRELAGETQYF | TRBJ2-5 | TRBD2 | TRBV7-9 | .
CASRLMLNTEAFF | TRBJ1-1 | . | TRBV7-2 | .
CATSTDYSSGNTIYF | TRBJ1-3 | . | TRBV4-1 | .
CASSPGTSSNEQFF | TRBJ2-1 | TRBD2 | TRBV5-5 | .
CASRRDFGTGELFF | TRBJ2-2 | . | TRBV6-5 | .
CASSSGTGGWNEQFF | TRBJ2-1 | TRBD1 | TRBV5-6 | .
CASSLTFLTYEQYF | TRBJ2-7 | . | TRBV7-8 | .
CASSSSAGPWNGYTF | TRBJ1-2 | . | TRBV7-3 | .
CASSRGEQGPVQPQHF | TRBJ1-5 | . | TRBV9 | .
CASNLGLDYNEQFF | TRBJ2-1 | TRBD2 | TRBV5-1 | once
CASSLDSSNQPQHF | TRBJ1-5 | . | TRBV11-2 | .
CASSLNTGLDGTQYF | TRBJ2-5 | . | TRBV7-3 | once
CASSLDREKLFF | TRBJ1-4 | . | TRBV11-2 | .
CASNRGFATNEKLFF | TRBJ1-4 | TRBD1 | TRBV6-6 | .
CASSQDFKGFYGYTF | TRBJ1-2 | . | TRBV3-1/TRBV3-2 | .
CASSPDGRSGGNTIYF | TRBJ1-3 | . | TRBV5-8 | .
CASSPGVWAEAFF | TRBJ1-1 | . | TRBV6-5 | few
CATSDRQGGYTF | TRBJ1-2 | . | TRBV24-1 | .
CASSSGVIEKLFF | TRBJ1-4 | . | TRBV28 | .
CAWSGTRQGRHGYTF | TRBJ1-2 | TRBD1 | TRBV30 | .
CASSDSRTATTEAFF | TRBJ1-1 | . | TRBV18 | .
CASSLVGRVTGELFF | TRBJ2-2 | . | TRBV7-9 | .
CANSLGPTGLAFF | TRBJ1-1 | . | TRBV12-3/TRBV12-4 | once
CASSKQGYGYTF | TRBJ1-2 | TRBD1 | TRBV6-5 | once
CASRRAGTGQTEAFF | TRBJ1-1 | TRBD1 | TRBV6-5 | .
CASSFEQGAREKLFF | TRBJ1-4 | TRBD1 | TRBV11-2 | .
CASRDAGTSGNTIYF | TRBJ1-3 | . | TRBV27 | .
CASSETERQPQHF | TRBJ1-5 | . | TRBV2 | .
CASSSAQGSLLYGYTF | TRBJ1-2 | . | TRBV5-4 | .
CASSDSYETNSPLHF | TRBJ1-6 | . | TRBV6-4 | .
CASSLRGGNTEAFF | TRBJ1-1 | . | TRBV5-4 | .
CASSYSGTGAYEQYF | TRBJ2-7 | TRBD1 | TRBV18 | .